The subject of this entry is one T cell receptor beta chain. What it recognizes is unknown. Germline trimming cut 4 bases from V and 9 bases from J; bases unmatched to any gene: 5. This CDR3 has 15 residues. In germline, CDR1 is SGHRS, CDR2 YFSETQ. This sample was taken from a study of cytomegalovirus exposure and HLA in healthy donors. Overall study results and limits: Generally TCR sequences proved uncommon, though certain public TCRs appeared in numerous donors. In a later analysis, first-cohort TCR clusters were found to tend to co-occur in the 90 to 150 validation repertoires. Cytomegalovirus-associated TCR beta chains were listed, numbering 150 to 200.

Clones were sequenced by immunoSEQ multiplex PCR, and TCRdb holds only the in-frame ones, with some missing. The table has about 200,000 clones, around nine tenths seen once. This clonotype was sampled from a woman aged 18 to 35 in good health and CMV-seropositive. Sequences were obtained from PBMCs. This sequence joins TRBV5-1 and TRBJ2-1; TRBD2 matches at 15 bases. The CDR3 is CASSGGLAGGTEQFF. The CDR3 DNA reads TGCGCCAGCAGCGGAGGACTAGCGGGAGGGACTGAGCAGTTCTTC.